Below are 5 T cell receptor beta chains sequenced from a single sample in a study of cytomegalovirus exposure and HLA in healthy donors. PCR employed 60 Vbeta and 13 Jbeta primers. The method was immunoSEQ multiplex PCR; TCRdb's version includes in-frame clones alone and lacks a portion of them. The profile shows around 100,000 clones, nearly 80% of them singletons. What was sequenced was PBMCs. These receptors all stem from a woman between 35 and 50 years old in good health and CMV-seropositive.

The rearrangement joins TRBV27 to TRBJ2-1, with no clear D. Trimming removed 8 bases from V and 0 bases from J, with 17 bases in between. Germline V gene data show CDR1 as MNHEY and CDR2 as SMNVEV (reference sequence). The CDR3 covers 16 residues. This CDR3 is CASGNFRGSSYNEQFF. CDR3 DNA sequence: TGTGCCAGCGGAAACTTCCGCGGAAGCTCCTACAATGAGCAGTTCTTC.

The V call is TRBV7-6, the J call TRBJ2-1; D is uncertain. CDR3 length: 12 residues. Germline lookup yields CDR1 SGHVS and CDR2 FNYEAQ. V shed 5 bases and J shed 4 bases, with 6 bases lying between them. In nucleotides, the CDR3 is TGTGCCAGCAGCCCTAGTTACAATGAGCAGTTCTTC. Its translation: CASSPSYNEQFF.

The chain couples TRBV29-1 to TRBJ2-7; weak D call: TRBD1 (5 bases). The V gene's germline CDR1 is SQVTM and CDR2 ANQGSEA. Trimming took 6 bases from V and 0 from J, leaving 9 bases between them. The CDR3 extends over 12 amino acids. This CDR3 is CSVNTGSYEQYF. The CDR3 bases are TGCAGCGTAAATACAGGCTCCTACGAGCAGTACTTC.

This clone came up a few times. The chain employs TRBV7-6 and TRBJ2-7; 8 positions agree with TRBD1. V lost 0 bases, J lost 3 bases, and 1 base stayed unmatched. The CDR3 is made up of 14 amino acids. The germline V gene encodes CDR1 SGHVS and CDR2 FNYEAQ. This CDR3 reads CASSLAGQGYEQYF. The CDR3 bases are TGTGCCAGCAGCTTAGCCGGACAGGGCTACGAGCAGTACTTC.

In its sample, this clone was seen once. This rearrangement joins TRBV5-5 to TRBJ2-5; a weak D match, TRBD2 (6 bases). Trimming took 1 base from V and 2 from J, leaving 15 bases between them. The CDR3 runs to 16 residues. CDR1 is SGHKS and CDR2 is YYEKEE in the germline V gene (reference sequence). The CDR3 sequence is CASSLYGGRSQETQYF. CDR3 coding DNA: TGTGCCAGCAGCTTGTACGGTGGGAGGTCGCAAGAGACCCAGTACTTC.